Sequencing of this T cell receptor beta chain was carried out in a study of cytomegalovirus exposure and HLA in healthy donors. The PCR was carried out with 60 Vbeta primers and 13 Jbeta primers. Assay: immunoSEQ multiplex PCR; the TCRdb copy retains only in-frame clones and omits some. The sample yields about 91,000 clones, roughly two thirds seen once. This CDR3 is 14 amino acids long. Trimming cost V 4 bases and J 5 bases, with 17 bases left between them. Per germline, CDR1 GTSNPN and CDR2 SVGIG (reference sequence). The sequenced material came from PBMCs. The receptor was derived from a female donor in good health and CMV-seronegative. This chain links TRBV30 with TRBJ2-5; tentatively, D is TRBD2 (5 bases). CDR3 loop: CAWNRERRRETQYF. CDR3 DNA sequence: TGTGCCTGGAACCGAGAGCGGCGGCGGGAGACCCAGTACTTC.